These 26 T cell receptor beta chains were all obtained from the same sample, sequenced in a study of T cells in Graves' hyperthyroidism and ophthalmopathy. TCR beta CDR3 sequences were amplified from RNA transcripts. In the first-round RT-PCR of the TCR CDR3, the HTBI primer set was used. MiXCR, applied by TCRdb to the multiplex PCR reads, yields one record per CDR3 protein. The table records approximately 420,000 distinct CDR3 sequences, about 15% of them present only once. Input material: blood. These receptors were collected from a woman aged 25 to 45 with Graves' hyperthyroidism.

In its sample, this clonotype was seen many times. The chain links TRBV20-1 to TRBJ2-1, with D possibly TRBD2 on 5 matching bases. Trimming removed 3 bases from V and 7 bases from J, with 16 bases in between. The length of the CDR3 is 14 residues. Germline V CDR1 and CDR2: DFQATT, SNEGSKA (reference sequence). The chain's CDR3 is CSASAQRRGNEQFF. The CDR3 DNA follows: TGCAGTGCTAGTGCTCAGCGGCGCGGGAATGAGCAGTTCTTC.

This clonotype showed up many times. V gene TRBV3-1 combines with J gene TRBJ2-5; D is undetermined. The CDR3 is 14 residues long. The germline V gene encodes CDR1 LGHDT and CDR2 YNNKEL (reference sequence). The ends were cut back, 0 bases at V and 5 bases at J, with 10 bases in the middle. CDR3 DNA: TGTGCCAGCAGCCAAGATTGGCTAGGGGAGACCCAGTACTTC. Protein: CASSQDWLGETQYF.

This clonotype came up many times. The V and J genes are TRBV2 and TRBJ2-7; D is perhaps TRBD2 (6 bases). CDR1 is SNHLY and CDR2 is FYNNEI in the germline V gene. This CDR3 is built from 11 residues. The V end lost 6 bases, the J end lost 4 bases, and 7 bases lay between the germline ends. Written as DNA, the CDR3 is TGTGCCAGCAGGGGGGGTTACGAGCAGTACTTC. Protein: CASRGGYEQYF.

The chain is built from TRBV7-9 and TRBJ2-2; D unclear. Between the trimmed V and J ends, which lost 0 bases and 3 bases, there was a span of 17 bases. The V gene's germline CDR1 is SEHNR and CDR2 FQNEAQ (reference sequence). The CDR3 length is 18 residues. The CDR3 bases are TGTGCCAGCAGCTTAGCGACTGAGCACAACCTATACACCGGGGAGCTGTTTTTT. It translates to CASSLATEHNLYTGELFF.

This chain joins TRBV18 and TRBJ2-1; 7 bases align to TRBD2. This CDR3 is 14 amino acids long. CDR1 and CDR2 from the germline V gene are KGHSH and LQKENI. Trimming removed 3 bases from V and 13 bases from J; junction bases left unmatched: 12. Here the CDR3 DNA reads TGTGCCAGCTCACCTTCAACGACCGGGACTACCCAGTTCTTC. It is translated as CASSPSTTGTTQFF. Filled out from reference TRBV18 and TRBJ2-1, the complete variable domain reads NAGVMQNPRHLVRRRGQEARLRCSPMKGHSHVYWYRQLPEEGLKFMVYLQKENIIDESGMPKERFSAEFPKEGPSILRIQQVVRGDSAAYFCASSPSTTGTTQFFGPGTRLTVL.

About this clonotype itself: This may arise from a read error, as a much more abundant clone is one base away. The chain employs TRBV28 and TRBJ2-1; the D is unclear. This CDR3 region has 13 residues. Trimming took 6 bases from V and 8 from J, leaving 14 bases between them. Per germline, CDR1 MDHEN and CDR2 SYDVKM. The CDR3 protein is CASRSGRIYEQFF. The DNA of the CDR3 is TGTGCCAGCAGATCCGGACGGATCTATGAGCAGTTCTTC.

The table lists this clonotype with a few counts. The chain uses TRBV29-1 and TRBJ2-3; a possible D gene is TRBD1 (7 bases). Germline lookup yields CDR1 SQVTM and CDR2 ANQGSEA. CDR3 length equals 15 residues. V was pared by 5 bases and J by 3 bases, with 18 bases between. Here the CDR3 DNA reads TGCAGCGTTCGGCCGGAGGGGGCGAGTACAGATACGCAGTATTTT. Its translation is CSVRPEGASTDTQYF.

This clonotype occurred many times. This rearrangement joins TRBV28 to TRBJ2-4; a possible D gene is TRBD1 (5 bases). CDR3 length: 14 amino acids. Germline-derived CDR1 and CDR2 are MDHEN and SYDVKM. V was pared by 7 bases and J by 0 bases, with 10 bases between. In DNA form, the CDR3 reads TGTGCCAGCAAAAGGGGTCTAGCCAAAAACATTCAGTACTTC. It codes for CASKRGLAKNIQYF.

The V and J genes are TRBV2 and TRBJ2-1; D is ambiguous. Per the germline V gene, CDR1 is SNHLY and CDR2 is FYNNEI. V was clipped by 7 bases and J by 10 bases, with 17 bases between them. The CDR3 has 13 residues. The CDR3: CASTLPESQEQFF. DNA of the CDR3: TGTGCCAGCACCTTACCTGAGAGTCAGGAGCAGTTCTTC. The whole variable domain, filled in from reference TRBV2 and TRBJ2-1, reads EPEVTQTPSHQVTQMGQEVILRCVPISNHLYFYWYRQILGQKVEFLVSFYNNEISEKSEIFDDQFSVERPDGSNFTLKIRSTKLEDSAMYFCASTLPESQEQFFGPGTRLTVL.

This clonotype was seen more than once but under ten times. The chain uses TRBV7-2 and TRBJ2-7, with a possible D match to TRBD1 (5 bases). CDR3 length: 12 residues. Trimming stripped 7 bases from V and 3 bases from J, with 10 bases between. Looked up from germline, CDR1 is SGHTA and CDR2 is FQGNSA. Here the CDR3 reads CASNSQGYEQYF. The CDR3 DNA is TGTGCCAGCAACTCGCAGGGCTACGAGCAGTACTTC. The variable domain in full, with the rest retrieved from reference TRBV7-2 and TRBJ2-7, is GAGVSQSPSNKVTEKGKDVELRCDPISGHTALYWYRQSLGQGLEFLIYFQGNSAPDKSGLPSDRFSAERTGGSVSTLTIQRTQQEDSAVYLCASNSQGYEQYFGPGTRLTVT.

The chain has TRBV11-1 and TRBJ2-7, with a possible D match to TRBD2 (6 bases). Trimming took off 4 bases at V and 5 bases at J, with 12 bases between the two ends. The CDR3 runs 13 residues. CDR1 is SGHAT, CDR2 FQDESV, per germline (reference sequence). CDR3 region: CASSSRERNEQYF. The CDR3, as DNA: TGTGCCAGCAGCTCCCGGGAGAGGAACGAGCAGTACTTC.

This clonotype occurred a few times. The chain combines TRBV5-6 with TRBJ2-7; D might be TRBD2 (6 bases). This CDR3 region has 16 residues. V was clipped by 4 bases and J by 3 bases, with 20 bases between them. In germline, CDR1 is SGHDT, CDR2 YYEEEE. The DNA of the CDR3 is TGTGCCAGCAGCGGATTGAACCCGGGAGACTTCTACGAGCAGTACTTC. This codes for CASSGLNPGDFYEQYF.

Here the CDR3 DNA reads TGTGCCAGCAGTGACGGTTTCTCTGGAAACACCATATATTTT. Translating gives CASSDGFSGNTIYF. The V and J genes are TRBV2 and TRBJ1-3; D gene unclear. CDR1 and CDR2 from the germline V gene are SNHLY and FYNNEI. V gave up 3 bases and J gave up 0 bases, with 6 bases separating them. The CDR3 runs to 14 residues. Filled out from reference TRBV2 and TRBJ1-3, the complete variable domain reads EPEVTQTPSHQVTQMGQEVILRCVPISNHLYFYWYRQILGQKVEFLVSFYNNEISEKSEIFDDQFSVERPDGSNFTLKIRSTKLEDSAMYFCASSDGFSGNTIYFGEGSWLTVV.

Note on this clonotype: As the CDR3 is not closed by the conserved phenylalanine or tryptophan, this likely results from a read error. J is TRBJ2-3 and V is TRBV12-3 or TRBV12-4, with D possibly being TRBD2 (6 bases). CDR3 size: 16 residues. The germline V and J ends were trimmed by 0 bases and 1 base, with 11 bases remaining between them. CDR3 protein: CASSLAGLDGTDTQYL. The CDR3 DNA is TGTGCCAGCAGTTTAGCGGGACTCGATGGCACAGATACGCAGTATCTT.

This chain links TRBV5-1 with TRBJ1-3; D might be TRBD1 (5 bases). Trimming cost V 4 bases and J 3 bases, with 17 bases left between them. Germline V lookup: CDR1 SGHRS, CDR2 YFSETQ. This CDR3 spans 16 amino acids. This chain's CDR3 is CASSTAGTFRGNTIYF. As DNA, the CDR3 is TGCGCCAGCAGCACCGCCGGGACCTTTCGTGGAAACACCATATATTTT.

The sample holds many counts of this clonotype. The chain couples TRBV20-1 to TRBJ2-7; the match to TRBD2 covers 7 bases. CDR1 DFQATT and CDR2 SNEGSKA come from the germline V gene (reference sequence). With 8 bases clipped from V and 4 bases from J, the junction kept 11 bases outside the gene matches. The CDR3 length is 13 residues. CDR3 coding DNA: TGCAGTACCCGAAGGACTAGTTCTTACGAGCAGTACTTC. This translates into CSTRRTSSYEQYF.

This clonotype was observed a few times. The rearrangement uses TRBV15 and TRBJ2-4; TRBD2 might be the D (6 bases). This CDR3 region has 16 residues. Germline CDR1 LNHNV, CDR2 YYDKDF (reference sequence). Trimming cost V 0 bases and J 1 base, with 10 bases left between them. CDR3 nucleotides: TGTGCCACCAGCAGAGATTTGGAGGGGGCCAAAAACATTCAGTACTTC. It codes for CATSRDLEGAKNIQYF.

In this sample, this clonotype turned up a few times. The chain combines TRBV29-1 with TRBJ1-2, with 10 bases matching TRBD1. With V trimmed by 6 bases and J by 4 bases, 5 bases remained unmatched. Germline CDR1 reads SQVTM; CDR2 reads ANQGSEA. This CDR3 is built from 13 residues. The CDR3 protein is CSVGTGEGYGYTF. The CDR3 DNA sequence: TGCAGCGTAGGGACAGGGGAAGGCTATGGCTACACCTTC.

V gene TRBV9 combines with J gene TRBJ1-1; the D is unclear. The V end was cut by 0 bases, the J end by 5 bases, with 8 bases between. The CDR3 consists of 13 residues. Germline V CDR1 and CDR2: SGDLS, YYNGEE. The CDR3 DNA reads as TGTGCCAGCAGCGTAGGTCAGGAGACTGAAGCTTTCTTT. Translation: CASSVGQETEAFF.

Regarding this clonotype: The junction shows a germline mismatch at one end, possibly a read error. The J gene is TRBJ2-3, the V gene TRBV12-3 or TRBV12-4; D unresolved. The CDR3 loop spans 16 amino acids. This chain's CDR3 is CASSPNEEKFTDTRYF. As DNA, the CDR3 is TGTGCCAGCAGTCCCAATGAGGAGAAATTCACAGATACGCGGTATTTT.

This clonotype was counted at least ten times. This chain links TRBV28 with TRBJ2-1; tentative D call: TRBD2 (7 bases). V lost 2 bases to trimming and J lost 8 bases, with 16 bases between them. This CDR3 is built from 15 residues. Germline CDR1 MDHEN, CDR2 SYDVKM. CDR3 protein: CASSLGGGGPDEQFF. The CDR3 DNA sequence: TGTGCCAGCAGTTTAGGAGGGGGAGGGCCAGATGAGCAGTTCTTC.

Ten or more counts support this clonotype. The V gene is TRBV7-9, the J gene TRBJ2-7; 9 positions match TRBD1. This CDR3 comprises 13 residues. V was pared by 2 bases and J by 9 bases, with 5 bases of the junction left unmatched. The germline CDR1 and CDR2 sequences are SEHNR and FQNEAQ (reference sequence). This chain's CDR3 is CASSLQGQGRQYF. The CDR3, as DNA: TGTGCCAGCAGCTTACAAGGACAGGGGAGGCAGTACTTC. Variable domain in full (rest from reference TRBV7-9 and TRBJ2-7): DTGVSQNPRHKITKRGQNVTFRCDPISEHNRLYWYRQTLGQGPEFLTYFQNEAQLEKSRLLSDRFSAERPKGSFSTLEIQRTEQGDSAMYLCASSLQGQGRQYFGPGTRLTVT.

This clonotype was seen more than once but under ten times. The chain combines TRBV6-1 with TRBJ2-2, with 7 bases lining up with TRBD2. The junction had 12 bases not matched to a gene; V was cut back by 6 bases and J by 5 bases. Germline values: CDR1 MNHNS, CDR2 SASEGT. The CDR3 is 16 amino acids. The CDR3 reads CASSHWASGGTGELFF. As DNA, the CDR3 is TGTGCCAGCAGCCACTGGGCTAGCGGCGGGACCGGGGAGCTGTTTTTT.

This rearrangement joins TRBV7-8 to TRBJ1-3, with 7 bases matching TRBD1. J gave up 8 bases and V 3 bases, and 7 bases lay outside the gene matches. The CDR3 sequence is 14 residues long. Looked up from germline, CDR1 is SGHVS and CDR2 is FQNEAQ. The CDR3 nucleotides read TGTGCCAGCAGCTTGAGACAGGGAGTACACACCATATATTTT. Its translation: CASSLRQGVHTIYF. The full variable domain, in which reference TRBV7-8 and TRBJ1-3 provide the parts outside the CDR3, is GAGVSQSPRYKVAKRGQDVALRCDPISGHVSLFWYQQALGQGPEFLTYFQNEAQLDKSGLPSDRFFAERPEGSVSTLKIQRTQQEDSAVYLCASSLRQGVHTIYFGEGSWLTVV.

This clonotype was counted ten times or more. The chain carries TRBV18 and TRBJ2-1, with 9 bases aligning to TRBD1. J was trimmed by 2 bases and V by 2 bases; bases with no gene match: 7. This CDR3 is built from 17 residues. Per germline, CDR1 KGHSH and CDR2 LQKENI. The CDR3: CASSPFTRDRAYNEQFF. CDR3 DNA sequence: TGTGCCAGCTCACCATTTACCCGGGACAGGGCCTACAATGAGCAGTTCTTC.

In this sample, this clonotype turned up many times. The chain combines TRBV28 with TRBJ2-5; TRBD1 is a possible D gene (6 bases). CDR3 size: 15 residues. CDR1 MDHEN and CDR2 SYDVKM come from the germline V gene. V lost 5 bases to trimming and J lost 7 bases, with 20 bases between them. The CDR3 reads CASSPPGGRGMTQYF. CDR3 nucleotide sequence: TGTGCCAGCAGTCCTCCGGGCGGCAGGGGTATGACCCAGTACTTC.